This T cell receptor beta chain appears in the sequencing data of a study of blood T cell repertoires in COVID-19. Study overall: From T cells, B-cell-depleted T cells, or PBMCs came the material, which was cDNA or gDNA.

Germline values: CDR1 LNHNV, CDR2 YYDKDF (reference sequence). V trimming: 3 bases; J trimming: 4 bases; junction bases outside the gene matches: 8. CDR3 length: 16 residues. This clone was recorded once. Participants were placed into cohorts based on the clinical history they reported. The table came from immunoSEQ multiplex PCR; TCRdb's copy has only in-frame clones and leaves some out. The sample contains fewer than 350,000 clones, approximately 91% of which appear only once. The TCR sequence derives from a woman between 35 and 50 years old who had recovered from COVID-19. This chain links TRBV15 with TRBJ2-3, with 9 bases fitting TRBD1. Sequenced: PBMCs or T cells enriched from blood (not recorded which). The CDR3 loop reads CATSRAAGQGSDTQYF. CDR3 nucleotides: TGTGCCACCAGCAGGGCAGCAGGACAGGGGTCAGATACGCAGTATTTT.